This T cell receptor beta chain was sequenced in a study of cytomegalovirus exposure and HLA in healthy donors (dated by TCRdb to between 2016 and 2019). A note on the overall study: An earlier analysis of a few hundred of the donors reported 276 Gb of sequence data and about 120 million unique TCR beta sequences obtained from 180 million or so T cells. Typing coverage differed by locus: A, B, C, DRB1 and DQB1 were typed in roughly 629-640 donors, DQA1 in approximately 520, DPA1 in nearly 610, and DPB1 in approximately 450. The aim of the study was to test whether cataloging public T cell receptors could identify signatures of past pathogen exposure. Four to six DR-DQ haplotypes were handled as single units for association and clustering, since linkage in the cohort was strong. In addition to the first cohort of hundreds of subjects, a separate validation cohort of approximately 120 different subjects was used. Among about 410 genotyped donors of the cohort, an average of around 220,000 unique TCR beta nucleotide sequences was sequenced per donor, of which 15% to 20% were non-productive. The later analysis used no new phenotypic data to find candidate immune exposures, relying instead on TCR beta sequences and their occurrence across donors. High-throughput TCR immunosequencing, statistical association of individual TCRs with disease status, and machine learning were combined to predict cytomegalovirus infection status. All discovery cohort repertoires had been generated using a single sequencing platform. Donor age, sex, ethnicity and CMV serostatus were compiled together with the repertoire data. Of the approximately 370 genotyped donors, 75% to 85% were placed in the genetic ancestry cluster associated with self-reported Caucasian donors. A later analysis re-examined previously published TCR beta repertoires from roughly 720 donors and added high-resolution HLA genotyping to investigate patterns of TCR occurrence. Both class I and class II loci were covered by HLA typing, at four-digit resolution. Roughly 300 gigabases of sequencing data and approximately 92 million unique TCR sequences made up an early release that covered 500 to 650 HLA-typed donors. An earlier analysis of 587 of the donors used high-throughput TCR beta sequencing to judge whether each TCR beta V gene segment behaved as functional or pseudogenic. A later genetic analysis took genome-wide SNP genotypes for about three fifths of the roughly 670 donors and used that subset as a discovery cohort. Using immunosequencing, the study profiled T cell repertoires from about 610 subjects and related those repertoires to cytomegalovirus serostatus.

Points on this clone: No antigen is known for it. Per-nucleotide qualities are absent, and no much larger clonotype sits a single base away.

The cohort comprised some 680 healthy bone marrow donors. At the time of sampling, all cohort members were nominally healthy, though unrecorded immune exposures were likely present. The donor was CMV seropositive and was included in the group of approximately 310 seropositive cohort members. Each donor provided a peripheral blood sample, and peripheral blood mononuclear cells were used for TCR beta sequencing. Genomic DNA was extracted from the blood cell samples with the Qiagen DNeasy Blood Extraction Kit. The paper as a whole reports these results and caveats: A later genetic analysis reported fewer N-insertions in productive TCRs among donors in an Asian-associated ancestry cluster than the roughly 700-donor mean. When HLA alleles, especially DR and DQ, strongly co-occurred, TCR associations were difficult to assign to individual alleles. Three of the identified cytomegalovirus-associated TCR beta chains were confirmed in vitro to be specific for cytomegalovirus antigens. In a later analysis, TCR association rates were found to vary across HLA loci, with the most associated TCRs seen for DRB1 alleles and the fewest for HLA-C alleles. The classifier was reported to diagnose cytomegalovirus status with high specificity and sensitivity in both the original cohort and the validation cohort. According to a later analysis, parvovirus B19, influenza, CMV and Epstein-Barr virus appeared linked to several top co-occurrence clusters. The presence/absence analyses assumed that sequencing depth was roughly uniform across donors, and that assumption may not be true. Linkage disequilibrium might explain the correlated functional status among segregating V segments, but an unknown experimental factor could not be excluded. The cohort was sequenced for TCR beta chains only, and without alpha or paired-chain data the features that could be detected were limited. It was suggested by the authors that the approach could potentially be generalized to other disease states and immunological phenotypes. V-gene and J-gene trimming of TCR beta chains was associated with a missense DCLRE1C variant in a later genetic analysis, and the association was replicated in an independent cohort. The only immune exposure information available for the cohort was CMV serostatus. Compared with equally common non-associated chains, HLA-associated TCR beta chains in a later analysis were more clonally expanded and had lower generation probabilities. The study listed 164 TCR beta chains as associated with cytomegalovirus. Because counts were too low, roughly 18 rarely observed V segments, including chromosome 9 orphons, were left out of the earlier analysis of over 550 of the donors. In a later analysis, about 17,000 TCR beta sequences were associated with specific HLA alleles at a false discovery rate of 0.05. A cluster of highly shared sequence variants was judged likely to be a technical artifact of the sequencing pipeline. Most TCR sequences were observed very rarely across donors, whereas some public TCRs were present in many individuals. Because some donors lacked HLA typing at each locus, the association tests relied only on the typed subset. According to a later analysis, most CMV-associated TCR beta chains appeared to be HLA-restricted, and the HLA associations seemed to be driven largely by CMV exposure. A further reported finding was that TCR beta sequences accurately predicted the HLA-A and HLA-B alleles for most subjects in the first cohort. In an earlier analysis of 450 to 750 of the donors, most TCR beta V segments appeared in productive rearrangements about 87% or about 30% of the time, broadly matching IMGT annotations.

To prepare the library, the immunoSEQ multiplex PCR assay was applied. A mixture of 60 forward primers for TCR Vbeta segments and 13 reverse primers for TCR Jbeta segments was used in the multiplex PCR. The CDR3 region of rearranged TCR beta genes was amplified from genomic DNA with a multiplex PCR assay. On the Illumina HiSeq System, the amplified TCR beta libraries were sequenced as 87-base-pair reads. In the paper's pipeline: A later analysis counted tens of millions of unique TCR beta chains across the 670 or so repertoires, and 9.5 million to 11 million of these chains were shared by at least two donors. To remove PCR and sequencing errors, raw reads were error-corrected and collapsed into unique sequences using a nearest-neighbor algorithm that merged closely related sequences. V, D and J gene segments were assigned by aligning CDR3 sequences to IMGT reference sequences. Each retained sequence needed at least a six-nucleotide match to both a V gene segment and a J gene segment. A rearrangement counted as productive if the CDR3 had no stop codons and remained in frame with V and J, and every other rearrangement counted as non-productive. CDR3 was defined according to IMGT convention as the region running from the second conserved V-encoded cysteine to the conserved J-encoded phenylalanine. In an earlier analysis of around 640 of the donors, sequences lacking an unambiguous match to a single V gene segment were excluded. An earlier analysis of 587 of the donors called V segments functional above 56.7% productive rearrangements and segregating when the between-donor standard deviation exceeded 5%. To diagnose cytomegalovirus status from the catalog of TCR beta chain sequences, a statistical classification framework was built. A later analysis assigned V and J genes by comparing TCR nucleotide sequences with IMGT/GENE-DB human TR gene sequences. The TCRdist pipeline was used in a later analysis to assign CDR3 sequences and most-parsimonious VDJ recombination scenarios. In a later analysis, each TCR beta chain was defined by its CDR3 amino acid sequence together with its V-gene family, and reads lacking a unique V-gene family were excluded. To address suspected cross-contamination and a sequencing artifact, a later analysis removed 592 highly shared, low-generation-probability nucleotide sequences. For each public chain, a later analysis derived a clonal expansion index from normalized ranks of inferred template counts within each repertoire. A later analysis computed generation probabilities with a VDJ recombination model fitted to out-of-frame rearrangements, and checked the results against IGoR. Hypergeometric tests were used in a later analysis to score TCR-TCR, TCR-HLA and TCR-CMV co-occurrence, with a repertoire-size bias correction applied to the TCR pairs. To estimate false discovery rates, a later analysis permuted the HLA or CMV assignments 20 times. In a later analysis, co-occurring TCRs were grouped with DBSCAN, and TCRdist sequence similarity was added when clustering was performed within HLA-allele-positive subsets. Repertoires with fewer than 30,000 or more than 120,000 public chains, plus five repertoires with anomalous nucleotide sharing, were excluded from co-occurrence clustering. Held by TCRdb, this immuneACCESS table contains in-frame sequences only and omits some clones. Under half of the omission traces to an unresolved V gene where checked; the cause of the rest is unknown. The DNA gave D and trimming, while V, J and clone size come from that table. Recorded for this sample are 200,000 to 250,000 clones; about 80% of them occurred a single time. Around 2.9% of the sample lies in the top ten.

What was sequenced was PBMCs. This receptor was obtained from a woman aged 55-69 years in good health and CMV-seropositive.

The bases read TGTGCCAGTCACAGCGGGGACCACACCGGGGAGCTGTTTTTT. Its protein product is CASHSGDHTGELFF. The V gene is TRBV6-1 and the J gene is TRBJ2-2; 7 central bases correspond to TRBD2. At the junction V is shortened by 9 bases and J by 3 bases; bases outside the gene matches: 7. CDR1 MNHNS and CDR2 SASEGT were looked up in the germline V gene. From its cysteine to its phenylalanine, the CDR3 spans 14 amino acids. Only the CDR3 region is kept as DNA, spanning 42 bases read in frame from base 1.